These 9 T cell receptor beta chains were all obtained from the same sample, sequenced in a study of breast tumors, draining lymph nodes, adjacent tissues. Breast cancer patients provided tissue from their axillary draining lymph nodes. In TCRdb, the multiplex PCR reads were re-called with MiXCR into one record per CDR3 protein. The data show some 150,000 distinct CDR3 sequences, around 22% seen once. The sample comprised axillary lymph node tissue. The receptors were sampled from a female donor with breast cancer. Some clones in this sample may be carry-over from other donors' samples.

This clonotype was recorded at least ten times. The gene calls are TRBV7-9 and TRBJ2-5, with TRBD1 identical over 10 bases. The CDR3 is 14 amino acids. CDR1 is SEHNR and CDR2 is FQNEAQ in the germline V gene (reference sequence). V shed 4 bases and J 4 bases; nucleotides not matched to a gene: 3. The CDR3 DNA reads TGTGCCAGCAGCTCCGACAGGGGGCCAGAGACCCAGTACTTC. Amino acids: CASSSDRGPETQYF.

This clonotype was seen repeatedly, ten times or more. The chain employs TRBV6-2 or TRBV6-3 and TRBJ2-7, with TRBD2 matching over 14 bases. Germline CDR1 and CDR2: MNHEY and SVGEGT. V lost 6 bases to trimming and J lost 4 bases; unmatched junction nucleotides: 14. CDR3 length: 18 amino acids. This chain's CDR3 is CASSPHPSGTSGRYEQYF. The CDR3 nucleotides are TGTGCCAGCAGCCCACACCCATCCGGGACTAGCGGGAGATACGAGCAGTACTTC.

A note on this clonotype: This may arise from a read error, as a much more abundant clone is one base away. The V gene is TRBV28, the J gene TRBJ1-4; 9 bases map to TRBD1. Germline CDR1 is MDHEN and CDR2 is SYDVKM. This CDR3 comprises 14 residues. This chain's CDR3 is CASSPDRGNEKLLF. As DNA, the CDR3 is TGTGCCAGCAGTCCCGACAGGGGGAATGAAAAACTGCTTTTT.

This clonotype was seen many times. CDR3 bases: TGTGCCAGTAGTATAGCCCAAGACAGGGGTCATACGCAGTATTTT. Residues: CASSIAQDRGHTQYF. The chain carries TRBV19 and TRBJ2-3, with 8 bases matching TRBD1. The germline V gene has CDR1 LNHDA and CDR2 SQIVND (reference sequence). V was pared by 1 base and J by 7 bases, with 7 bases of the junction left unmatched. The CDR3 has 15 residues.

This clonotype was counted at least ten times. V gene TRBV5-6 combines with J gene TRBJ1-2; TRBD1 matches at 9 bases. With V trimmed by 4 bases and J by 1 base, 14 bases remained unmatched. CDR1 and CDR2 (germline): SGHDT, YYEEEE. The CDR3 loop spans 18 amino acids. Here the CDR3 reads CASSRKIGQGRINYGYTF. DNA for the CDR3: TGTGCCAGCAGCCGTAAAATTGGACAGGGGCGCATTAACTATGGCTACACCTTC.

The chain is built from TRBV10-3 and TRBJ2-3, with D possibly being TRBD1 (5 bases). The germline V gene encodes CDR1 ENHRY and CDR2 SYGVKD. The CDR3 has 13 amino acids. V was pared by 10 bases and J by 0 bases, with 11 bases between. The CDR3 sequence is CATQTVSTDTQYF. In nucleotides, the CDR3 is TGTGCCACCCAGACAGTTAGCACAGATACGCAGTATTTT.

At least ten counts were recorded for this clonotype. This rearrangement joins TRBV29-1 to TRBJ1-5; 7 positions match TRBD1. This CDR3 is built from 13 residues. The V and J ends lost 1 base and 6 bases, in that order; junction bases with no gene match: 3. Germline V gives CDR1 SQVTM, CDR2 ANQGSEA. CDR3: CSVEVGGGQPQHF. The CDR3 bases are TGCAGCGTTGAAGTAGGGGGCGGTCAGCCCCAGCATTTT.

The J gene is TRBJ2-3, the V gene TRBV3-1; maybe TRBD2 (6 bases). The length of the CDR3 is 15 residues. Germline V gene sequence: CDR1 LGHDT, CDR2 YNNKEL (reference sequence). Trimming cost V 2 bases and J 0 bases, with 9 bases left between them. DNA of the CDR3: TGTGCCAGCAGCCAACACGGGAGAAGCACAGATACGCAGTATTTT. This gives the protein CASSQHGRSTDTQYF.

With respect to this clonotype: A much more abundant neighbour one base away suggests this may be a read error. This rearrangement joins TRBV19 to TRBJ2-1; 9 bases agree with TRBD2. The CDR3 length is 14 residues. The germline V gene encodes CDR1 LNHDA and CDR2 SQIVND (reference sequence). The CDR3 reads CVSSSVTSGHEQFF. In DNA form, the CDR3 reads TGTGTCAGTAGTTCCGTGACTAGCGGCCATGAGCAGTTCTTC.